This T cell receptor (beta chain) comes out of a study of CD8+ T cells in alopecia areata. This clone was counted a single time. Its antigen is undetermined. General study results and limits: One nonresponder makes the tie between baseline CD8+ expansion and response uncertain.

Per germline, CDR1 MGHRA and CDR2 YSYEKL. The CDR3 sequence is 19 residues long. V was pared by 2 bases and J by 0 bases, with 10 bases of the junction left unmatched. The sample's treatment: oral pan-JAK inhibitor, 5-10 mg twice daily. In each case, RNA was isolated and then reverse transcribed into cDNA as the sequencing template. Assay used: immunoSEQ multiplex PCR; TCRdb lists only in-frame clones, some missing. The table records about 270,000 clones, about three fifths of them present only once. The sequence was obtained from a human donor with alopecia areata. The source was CD4+ T cells sorted from blood, collected between weeks 51 and 52, from a patient treated with tofacitinib. The chain carries TRBV4-1 and TRBJ1-5; 10 bases fit TRBD1. The CDR3 loop is CASSQFGTGAAHSNQPQHF. In DNA form, the CDR3 reads TGCGCCAGCAGCCAATTCGGGACAGGGGCGGCTCATAGCAATCAGCCCCAGCATTTT.